This T cell receptor (beta chain) appears in the sequencing data of a study of tumor T cells in aggressive B-cell lymphoma. Profiling relied on immunoSEQ multiplex PCR, and the TCRdb table lists in-frame clones only, not all of them. The sample lists 8,500 to 9,500 clones; about 88% were seen once. This clone was detected once. The sample comprised tumor tissue. The sequence was obtained from an adult with diffuse large B cell lymphoma.

CDR3 in amino acids: CASSERTTNYFGGYTF. The CDR3 bases are TGTGCCAGCAGTGAACGAACTACTAACTATTTCGGTGGCTACACCTTC. The chain combines TRBV13 with TRBJ1-2; D is unresolved. V was pared by 6 bases and J by 7 bases, with 24 bases between. The CDR3 is 16 residues long. Germline V gene sequence: CDR1 PRHDT, CDR2 FYEKMQ (reference sequence).